Each of the 22 T cell receptor beta chains below was sequenced from the same sample in a study of CD8 T cell repertoires and HIV-1 epitope variants. These TCRs' antigens remain unknown. Clones were read by immunoSEQ multiplex PCR, and TCRdb kept only the in-frame ones, dropping some. The sample carries about 5,800 clones, more than 55% recorded once. The sequenced material came from cultured CD8+ T cells derived from PBMCs. Receptor source: a male donor with HIV.

This clone has a handful of counts. The rearrangement uses TRBV6-1 and TRBJ2-2; D is unclear. V dropped 2 bases and J dropped 0 bases, with 7 bases sitting between them. CDR1 and CDR2 from the germline V gene are MNHNS and SASEGT. The CDR3 is 15 residues long. The CDR3 nucleotides are TGTGCCAGCAGTGAACTGATATCGAACACCGGGGAGCTGTTTTTT. It codes for CASSELISNTGELFF.

This clone appeared once. The V gene is TRBV25-1, the J gene TRBJ2-5, with TRBD1 identical over 12 bases. The CDR3 has 15 residues. The V and J ends lost 2 bases and 5 bases, in that order; junction bases with no gene match: 3. Germline V gene data show CDR1 as MGHDK and CDR2 as SYGVNS. Written as DNA, the CDR3 is TGTGCCAGCAGTGAAGGGACAGGGGGCGGGGAGACCCAGTACTTC. This codes for CASSEGTGGGETQYF.

Concerning this clone itself: At one end the junction does not follow the germline gene, possibly because of a read error. The genes are TRBV7-9 and TRBJ2-5; D perhaps matches TRBD1 (6 bases). Germline V gives CDR1 SEHNR, CDR2 FQNEAQ (reference sequence). The CDR3 is made up of 16 amino acids. The CDR3 loop is CASSLGYGQHQETQYF. The CDR3, as DNA: TGTGCCAGCAGTTTAGGATACGGACAGCACCAAGAGACCCAGTACTTC.

The chain has TRBV27 and TRBJ2-6, with D perhaps assigned TRBD1 or TRBD2 (5 bases each). This CDR3 contains 17 residues. Germline V gene sequence: CDR1 MNHEY, CDR2 SMNVEV (reference sequence). V lost 0 bases and J 0 bases, leaving 9 bases between the germline ends. CDR3 sequence (DNA): TGTGCCAGCAGTTTATCGGGACGTCTCTCTGGGGCCAACGTCCTGACTTTC. Encoded protein: CASSLSGRLSGANVLTF.

The DNA for the CDR3 is TGTGCCAGCAGTTTAGGGACAGGGAATCAGCCCCAGCATTTT. Translation: CASSLGTGNQPQHF. The genes are TRBV27 and TRBJ1-5; 9 bases map to TRBD1. The ends lost 2 bases at V and 4 bases at J; junction bases unmatched: 0. The CDR3 is 14 residues long. Germline lookup yields CDR1 MNHEY and CDR2 SMNVEV (reference sequence).

This CDR3 reads CASSLDPGLAGGYEQYF. CDR3 sequence (DNA): TGTGCCAGCAGCTTAGATCCGGGACTAGCGGGGGGCTACGAGCAGTACTTC. The chain combines TRBV11-2 with TRBJ2-7; 15 bases are shared with TRBD2. CDR3 length: 17 amino acids. Per the germline V gene, CDR1 is SGHAT and CDR2 is FQNNGV. The V segment lost 0 bases and the J segment 3 bases; nucleotides outside the gene matches: 3. Drawing the rest from reference TRBV11-2 and TRBJ2-7, the complete variable domain is EAGVAQSPRYKIIEKRQSVAFWCNPISGHATLYWYQQILGQGPKLLIQFQNNGVVDDSQLPKDRFSAERLKGVDSTLKIQPAKLEDSAVYLCASSLDPGLAGGYEQYFGPGTRLTVT.

The chain couples TRBV4-3 to TRBJ1-5, with a possible D match to TRBD1 (6 bases). Per germline, CDR1 LGHNA and CDR2 YSLEER. V gave up 1 base and J gave up 2 bases, with 9 bases separating them. The CDR3 is made up of 15 amino acids. The chain's CDR3 is CASSQAGEGNQPQHF. The CDR3 DNA reads TGCGCCAGCAGCCAAGCAGGGGAAGGCAATCAGCCCCAGCATTTT.

The chain is built from TRBV7-9 and TRBJ2-3; 8 bases match TRBD1. CDR3 size: 15 residues. V gave up 4 bases and J gave up 5 bases; unmatched junction bases: 8. Germline V gives CDR1 SEHNR, CDR2 FQNEAQ (reference sequence). The CDR3 loop is CASSSTGEEIDTQYF. CDR3 coding DNA: TGTGCCAGCAGCTCGACAGGGGAGGAAATAGATACGCAGTATTTT.

The J gene is TRBJ2-4, the V gene TRBV5-4, with 12 bases aligning to TRBD2. CDR1 SGHNT and CDR2 YYREEE come from the germline V gene (reference sequence). The CDR3 is 17 amino acids. With V trimmed by 0 bases and J by 7 bases, 8 bases remained unmatched. The CDR3 sequence is CASSLGASGRAGNIQYF. The CDR3 DNA sequence: TGTGCCAGCAGCTTGGGAGCTAGCGGGAGGGCCGGCAACATTCAGTACTTC. The full variable domain, with the rest looked up from reference TRBV5-4 and TRBJ2-4, is ETGVTQSPTHLIKTRGQQVTLRCSSQSGHNTVSWYQQALGQGPQFIFQYYREEENGRGNFPPRFSGLQFPNYSSELNVNALELDDSALYLCASSLGASGRAGNIQYFGAGTRLSVL.

The chain combines TRBV12-5 with TRBJ2-5; D possibly corresponds to TRBD1 (5 bases). CDR3 size: 16 residues. Trimming took off 4 bases at V and 1 base at J, with 16 bases between the two ends. The germline V gene has CDR1 LGHNT and CDR2 FRNRAP. The DNA of the CDR3 is TGTGCTAGTGGTTCCACCTCCGACAGTACCCAAGAGACCCAGTACTTC. Translated: CASGSTSDSTQETQYF.

In this sample, this clone turned up a few times. This sequence joins TRBV27 and TRBJ1-2, with TRBD1 matching over 12 bases. Germline V gives CDR1 MNHEY, CDR2 SMNVEV (reference sequence). CDR3 length: 14 amino acids. The V segment lost 3 bases and the J segment 10 bases; nucleotides outside the gene matches: 6. CDR3 coding DNA: TGTGCCAGCAGTTTTGGGGACAGGGGGCGAGCCTACACCTTC. This codes for CASSFGDRGRAYTF.

The rearrangement joins TRBV27 to TRBJ2-1; D may be TRBD1 or TRBD2 (7 bases each). Deletions cut 6 bases from V and 2 bases from J, with 11 bases between. There are 14 residues in the CDR3. Germline assignment: CDR1 MNHEY and CDR2 SMNVEV (reference sequence). The CDR3 DNA is TGTGCCAGCAGCAGGGGGGGCACCTACAATGAGCAGTTCTTC. Residues: CASSRGGTYNEQFF.

DNA for the CDR3: TGTGCCAGCAGCTTAGAGGAATCTGGAAACACCATATATTTT. This translates into CASSLEESGNTIYF. This rearrangement joins TRBV7-8 to TRBJ1-3, with D uncertain. Germline V gene lookup returns CDR1 SGHVS and CDR2 FQNEAQ. Trimming took off 1 base at V and 1 base at J, with 5 bases between the two ends. The CDR3 sequence is 14 residues long.

This clone was detected only a few times. The chain combines TRBV9 with TRBJ1-2; the D gene is possibly TRBD1 (6 bases). The CDR3 is 15 amino acids. Germline values: CDR1 SGDLS, CDR2 YYNGEE. Trimming pared 7 bases from V and 0 bases from J, leaving 16 bases between. As DNA, the CDR3 is TGTGCCAGCGCCGGGGGGGCCGGTTCTAACTATGGCTACACCTTC. Amino acid sequence: CASAGGAGSNYGYTF.

The gene calls are TRBV19 and TRBJ1-2; maybe TRBD1 (5 bases). The V and J ends lost 7 bases and 4 bases respectively, with 7 bases between them. CDR1 is LNHDA and CDR2 is SQIVND in the germline V gene (reference sequence). This CDR3 region has 11 residues. The CDR3 loop is CASMGTYGYTF. The CDR3 nucleotides are TGTGCCAGTATGGGGACCTATGGCTACACCTTC.

This clone has just a few counts. The chain carries TRBV7-6 and TRBJ2-7, with unresolved D. Germline V CDR1 and CDR2: SGHVS, FNYEAQ. The CDR3 extends over 15 amino acids. Trimming removed 5 bases at V and 2 bases at J, with 16 bases between. In nucleotides, the CDR3 is TGTGCCAGCAGCCCCGGGCTTAGGGATACCTACGAGCAGTACTTC. Residues: CASSPGLRDTYEQYF.

The CDR3 DNA follows: TGTGCCAGCAGCGTAGGCGGGGGGGCCTCTATCACAGATACGCAGTATTTT. Translation gives CASSVGGGASITDTQYF. This chain connects TRBV9 to TRBJ2-3; 9 bases line up with TRBD2. Germline V gene lookup returns CDR1 SGDLS and CDR2 YYNGEE. There are 17 residues in the CDR3. V was pared by 0 bases and J by 2 bases, with 7 bases of the junction left unmatched.

This rearrangement joins TRBV19 to TRBJ2-1; TRBD2 agrees at 8 bases. The CDR3 extends over 16 amino acids. Germline V gene lookup returns CDR1 LNHDA and CDR2 SQIVND (reference sequence). V dropped 3 bases and J dropped 7; count of bases not matched to a gene: 11. Here the CDR3 DNA reads TGTGCCAGTAGTATTACGTCCGGGACTAGTGCGAATGAGCAGTTCTTC. It codes for CASSITSGTSANEQFF.

This sequence joins TRBV5-4 and TRBJ2-7, with D possibly TRBD1 on 5 matching bases. Trimming left V 4 bases short and J 2 bases short, with 13 bases between. The CDR3 has 14 residues. The germline gives CDR1 SGHNT, CDR2 YYREEE (reference sequence). The CDR3 region is CASSDSTVTYEQYF. The CDR3 region has the DNA TGTGCCAGCAGCGACTCGACAGTTACCTACGAGCAGTACTTC. The variable domain in full, completed from reference TRBV5-4 and TRBJ2-7, reads ETGVTQSPTHLIKTRGQQVTLRCSSQSGHNTVSWYQQALGQGPQFIFQYYREEENGRGNFPPRFSGLQFPNYSSELNVNALELDDSALYLCASSDSTVTYEQYFGPGTRLTVT.

The V call is TRBV30, the J call TRBJ1-6; possibly TRBD1 for D (6 bases). Trimming removed 0 bases from V and 0 bases from J, with 18 bases in between. CDR3 length: 19 residues. Germline CDR1 reads GTSNPN; CDR2 reads SVGIG (reference sequence). DNA for the CDR3: TGTGCCTGGAGTGTGTCTTCCCTTACAGGGAGCTCCTATAATTCACCCCTCCACTTT. It codes for CAWSVSSLTGSSYNSPLHF. Full variable domain (missing parts from reference TRBV30 and TRBJ1-6): SQTIHQWPATLVQPVGSPLSLECTVEGTSNPNLYWYRQAAGRGLQLLFYSVGIGQISSEVPQNLSASRPQDRQFILSSKKLLLSDSGFYLCAWSVSSLTGSSYNSPLHFGNGTRLTVT.

This rearrangement joins TRBV10-1 to TRBJ2-7, with D perhaps TRBD2 (6 bases). The CDR3 sequence is 15 residues long. Trimming removed 9 bases from V and 5 bases from J, with 23 bases in between. Germline CDR1 reads WNHNN; CDR2 reads SYGVQD (reference sequence). The CDR3 DNA reads TGCGCCAGTCGTAACCCGGGAGACGTTGAACACGAGCAGTACTTC. Translating gives CASRNPGDVEHEQYF.

This chain joins TRBV27 and TRBJ2-7; the D gene could be TRBD1 or TRBD2 (5 bases each). Per germline, CDR1 MNHEY and CDR2 SMNVEV (reference sequence). With 6 bases removed from V and 7 bases from J, the gap between germline ends came to 28 bases. CDR3 length: 17 residues. The DNA of the CDR3 is TGTGCCAGCAGCCCCTCTTCGGGTCCTCAGAGGGGTGGGGAGCAGTACTTC. Translation: CASSPSSGPQRGGEQYF.